This TCR beta chain was retrieved from a study of blood T cell repertoires in COVID-19. Germline CDR1 is SGHNT and CDR2 is YYREEE (reference sequence). Germline trimming cut 0 bases from V and 5 bases from J; bases unmatched to any gene: 1. The CDR3 covers 14 residues. In the original processing: Reference gene primer amplification gave estimated nucleated cell counts. Produced via immunoSEQ multiplex PCR; TCRdb's table is partial and in-frame only. The DNA was the basis for D and trimming; V, J and clone size are from that table. Of fewer than 300,000 clones listed, approximately 86% were seen once; the top ten hold around 0.8%.

The V call is TRBV5-4, the J call TRBJ1-1; the match to TRBD1 covers 10 bases. This TCR was sampled from a young woman with acute or convalescent COVID-19. Sequencing was performed on peripheral blood. The CDR3 here is CASSLGQGATEAFF. In DNA form, the CDR3 reads TGTGCCAGCAGCTTGGGACAGGGGGCGACTGAAGCTTTCTTT.